What follows are 22 T cell receptor beta chains derived from one specimen sequenced in a study of blood T cell repertoires in COVID-19. The data were produced by immunoSEQ multiplex PCR, yet TCRdb's version contains in-frame clones alone and is incomplete. The sample lists hundreds of thousands of clones, around 89% seen once, with 0.99% in the top ten. The specimen was peripheral blood. These receptors all stem from a woman aged 40 to 50 who had recovered from COVID-19.

This sequence joins TRBV30 and TRBJ1-1; D possibly corresponds to TRBD1 (5 bases). The V end was cut by 5 bases, the J end by 0 bases, with 7 bases between. CDR1 is GTSNPN and CDR2 is SVGIG in the germline V gene (reference sequence). The CDR3 length is 12 residues. The CDR3 DNA reads as TGTGCCTGGGGGACTTTGAACACTGAAGCTTTCTTT. Its translation: CAWGTLNTEAFF.

A single count supports this clone. The chain carries TRBV18 and TRBJ1-5; D perhaps matches TRBD1 (6 bases). The CDR3 is made up of 13 amino acids. The ends were cut back, 4 bases at V and 6 bases at J, with 10 bases in the middle. Germline V gene data show CDR1 as KGHSH and CDR2 as LQKENI. CDR3 residues: CASSRTGSQPQHF. In DNA, the CDR3 is TGTGCCAGCTCACGAACAGGGTCTCAGCCCCAGCATTTT.

The chain uses TRBV7-2 and TRBJ2-1; no reliable D call. V lost 5 bases and J lost 4, with 15 bases in between. Germline loops: CDR1 SGHTA, CDR2 FQGNSA. The length of the CDR3 is 15 residues. Here the CDR3 reads CASSAQASPYNEQFF. CDR3 nucleotides: TGTGCCAGCAGCGCCCAGGCATCCCCTTACAATGAGCAGTTCTTC.

The chain is built from TRBV24-1 and TRBJ2-3, with D perhaps matching TRBD1 (6 bases). Germline assignment: CDR1 KGHDR and CDR2 SFDVKD. Trimming left V 6 bases short and J 3 bases short, with 9 bases between. The CDR3 is 13 residues long. DNA of the CDR3: TGTGCCACCAGTCGGCAGGGGACAGATACGCAGTATTTT. It codes for CATSRQGTDTQYF.

The CDR3 reads CASSFRGQNYGYTF. CDR3 coding DNA: TGTGCCAGCAGTTTCCGGGGACAGAACTATGGCTACACCTTC. The rearrangement joins TRBV27 to TRBJ1-2; 7 nucleotides align to TRBD1. CDR1 is MNHEY and CDR2 is SMNVEV in the germline V gene (reference sequence). J was trimmed by 2 bases and V by 3 bases; bases with no gene match: 3. The CDR3 is made up of 14 amino acids.

The chain carries TRBV5-5 and TRBJ2-1, with TRBD2 matching over 14 bases. The CDR3 runs to 16 residues. Looked up from germline, CDR1 is SGHKS and CDR2 is YYEKEE (reference sequence). V lost 2 bases, J lost 8 bases, and 6 bases stayed unmatched. The CDR3 nucleotides read TGTGCCAGCAGCTTTCTGGGACTAGCGGGAGTGGATGAGCAGTTCTTC. It translates to CASSFLGLAGVDEQFF. The whole variable domain, filled in from reference TRBV5-5 and TRBJ2-1, reads DAGVTQSPTHLIKTRGQQVTLRCSPISGHKSVSWYQQVLGQGPQFIFQYYEKEERGRGNFPDRFSARQFPNYSSELNVNALLLGDSALYLCASSFLGLAGVDEQFFGPGTRLTVL.

This chain connects TRBV9 to TRBJ2-3; D ambiguous. Germline V gene data show CDR1 as SGDLS and CDR2 as YYNGEE. V lost 4 bases and J lost 4, with 16 bases in between. The CDR3 runs to 15 residues. CDR3 DNA sequence: TGTGCCAGCAGCCCGGCGGTCTACGTGCCAGATACGCAGTATTTT. Protein sequence: CASSPAVYVPDTQYF.

The genes are TRBV15 and TRBJ1-2, with 11 bases lining up with TRBD1. The CDR3 is 18 amino acids. The J segment lost 4 bases and the V segment lost 3 bases, leaving 13 bases of the junction unmatched. CDR1 and CDR2 from the germline V gene are LNHNV and YYDKDF (reference sequence). CDR3 residues: CATSRDRGLALRGYGYTF. DNA for the CDR3: TGTGCCACCAGCAGGGACAGGGGGCTCGCCTTACGGGGCTATGGCTACACCTTC.

The rearrangement links TRBV9 to TRBJ1-5; no definite D call. In germline, CDR1 is SGDLS, CDR2 YYNGEE. This CDR3 has 13 residues. Trimming pared 4 bases from V and 6 bases from J, leaving 11 bases between. For the CDR3, the DNA is TGTGCCAGCAGCCCCCCCGCCGGTCAGCCCCAGCATTTT. Amino acids: CASSPPAGQPQHF. The complete variable domain, with remaining parts taken from reference TRBV9 and TRBJ1-5, reads DSGVTQTPKHLITATGQRVTLRCSPRSGDLSVYWYQQSLDQGLQFLIQYYNGEERAKGNILERFSAQQFPDLHSELNLSSLELGDSALYFCASSPPAGQPQHFGDGTRLSIL.

The chain employs TRBV6-4 and TRBJ1-1; a possible D gene is TRBD1 (5 bases). V gave up 5 bases and J gave up 7 bases, with 8 bases separating them. CDR3 length: 11 residues. Germline CDR1 is MRHNA and CDR2 is SNTAGT. CDR3 DNA sequence: TGTGCCAGCAGTATCGGGGGTGAAGCTTTCTTT. As protein: CASSIGGEAFF.

The chain couples TRBV29-1 to TRBJ1-2, with 12 bases fitting TRBD1. The CDR3 has 17 amino acids. Germline loops: CDR1 SQVTM, CDR2 ANQGSEA. V was clipped by 4 bases and J by 1 base; unmatched bases: 10. CDR3 bases: TGCAGCGTTGCCTTATGGGACAGGGGGCGTGATAACTATGGCTACACCTTC. It translates to CSVALWDRGRDNYGYTF.

This chain links TRBV7-9 with TRBJ2-7, with 7 bases identical to TRBD1. This CDR3 contains 14 residues. V trimming: 3 bases; J trimming: 3 bases; junction bases outside the gene matches: 5. Germline V CDR1 and CDR2: SEHNR, FQNEAQ (reference sequence). The CDR3 DNA reads as TGTGCCAGCAGCTTCCTCGACAGGGACTACGAGCAGTACTTC. It translates to CASSFLDRDYEQYF.

The chain couples TRBV7-2 to TRBJ2-1; D remains ambiguous. Between the trimmed V and J ends, which lost 0 bases and 6 bases, there was a span of 12 bases. CDR1 SGHTA and CDR2 FQGNSA come from the germline V gene. The CDR3 covers 15 residues. The CDR3 loop reads CASSLAREVLNEQFF. The CDR3 nucleotides read TGTGCCAGCAGCTTAGCGCGAGAGGTCCTCAATGAGCAGTTCTTC.

V gene TRBV6-2 or TRBV6-3 combines with J gene TRBJ1-1, with D possibly TRBD1 on 5 matching bases. Per the germline V gene, CDR1 is MNHEY and CDR2 is SVGEGT. This CDR3 is 14 amino acids long. Trimming removed 2 bases at V and 2 bases at J, with 9 bases between. The CDR3: CASSYTTENTEAFF. CDR3 nucleotide sequence: TGTGCCAGCAGTTACACGACAGAAAACACTGAAGCTTTCTTT.

The V gene is TRBV6-6, the J gene TRBJ1-2; D ambiguous. The CDR3 length is 13 residues. Trimming removed 7 bases from V and 4 bases from J, with 13 bases in between. Germline V gives CDR1 MNHNY, CDR2 SVGAGI (reference sequence). The chain's CDR3 is CASNNKGGYGYTF. CDR3 nucleotides: TGTGCCAGCAACAACAAGGGAGGCTATGGCTACACCTTC.

The chain is built from TRBV7-3 and TRBJ2-7; 7 nucleotides match TRBD2. The CDR3 spans 16 residues. V shed 3 bases, J shed 3 bases, and the junction held 11 bases outside the gene matches. The V gene's germline CDR1 is SGHTA and CDR2 FQGTGA. CDR3 amino acids: CASSLGPSGFGYEQYF. The CDR3 nucleotides are TGTGCCAGCAGCTTGGGCCCTAGCGGTTTCGGCTACGAGCAGTACTTC.

This clone was seen a single time. This chain connects TRBV2 to TRBJ1-1, with TRBD1 matching 11 bases. This CDR3 spans 15 amino acids. V was pared by 4 bases and J by 4 bases, with 5 bases of the junction left unmatched. Germline CDR1 and CDR2: SNHLY and FYNNEI. CDR3 sequence: CASSGTGGRGTEAFF. The DNA of the CDR3 is TGTGCCAGCAGTGGGACAGGGGGCCGGGGCACTGAAGCTTTCTTT.

On this clone: The sample has other DNA sequences that encode this CDR3 too. The genes are TRBV30 and TRBJ2-5; no definite D call. Germline assignment: CDR1 GTSNPN and CDR2 SVGIG (reference sequence). The CDR3 is made up of 11 amino acids. Deletions cut 0 bases from V and 4 bases from J, with 3 bases between. This CDR3 reads CAWSVRETQYF. The CDR3 DNA follows: TGTGCCTGGAGTGTGCGAGAGACCCAGTACTTC.

This sequence joins TRBV7-9 and TRBJ2-2; D uncertain. V shed 1 base and J shed 3 bases, with 12 bases lying between them. Germline CDR1 and CDR2: SEHNR and FQNEAQ (reference sequence). The CDR3 runs to 16 residues. As DNA, the CDR3 is TGTGCCAGCAGCTTAGGGGCCAACATGTACACCGGGGAGCTGTTTTTT. This encodes CASSLGANMYTGELFF.

This chain joins TRBV6-5 and TRBJ2-3; the D gene is possibly TRBD2 (6 bases). The CDR3 spans 12 residues. Trimming took 5 bases from V and 6 from J, leaving 9 bases between them. Germline V gene lookup returns CDR1 MNHEY and CDR2 SVGAGI. Written as DNA, the CDR3 is TGTGCCAGCAGTCCGGCGGGGGATACGCAGTATTTT. Its protein is CASSPAGDTQYF.

The chain employs TRBV30 and TRBJ2-3; D possibly corresponds to TRBD1 (6 bases). Germline V gene sequence: CDR1 GTSNPN, CDR2 SVGIG (reference sequence). The CDR3 has 16 residues. V gave up 3 bases and J gave up 6 bases, with 22 bases separating them. CDR3 nucleotides: TGTGCCTGGAGACGGGTTTACAGGGAAAATTCGGATACGCAGTATTTT. Protein product: CAWRRVYRENSDTQYF.

V usage is TRBV3-1 (or the pseudogene TRBV3-2) and J usage is TRBJ2-3; D perhaps matches TRBD2 (5 bases). Germline V gene data show CDR1 as LGHDT and CDR2 as YNNKEL (reference sequence). V was shortened by 2 bases and J by 5 bases, with 23 bases between the two germline ends. CDR3 length: 18 residues. The CDR3 here is CASSQPQATRRYRDTQYF. The CDR3 DNA is TGTGCCAGCAGCCAACCGCAAGCGACTCGGAGGTATAGAGATACGCAGTATTTT.